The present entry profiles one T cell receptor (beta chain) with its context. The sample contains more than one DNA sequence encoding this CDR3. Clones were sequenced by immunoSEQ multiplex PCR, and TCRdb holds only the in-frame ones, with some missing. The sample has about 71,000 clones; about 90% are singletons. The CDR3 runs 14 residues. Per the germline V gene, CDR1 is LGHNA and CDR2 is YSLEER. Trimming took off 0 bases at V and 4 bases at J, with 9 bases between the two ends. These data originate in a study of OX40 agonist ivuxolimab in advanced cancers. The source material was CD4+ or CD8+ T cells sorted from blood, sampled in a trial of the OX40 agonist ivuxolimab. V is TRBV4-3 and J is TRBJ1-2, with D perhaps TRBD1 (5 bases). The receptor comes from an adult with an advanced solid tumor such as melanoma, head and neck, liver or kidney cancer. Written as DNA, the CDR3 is TGCGCCAGCAGCCAAGATAGAGGGACCTATGGCTACACCTTC. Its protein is CASSQDRGTYGYTF.